The clone carrying this T cell receptor beta chain was seen only once. Its antigen is currently unknown. The ends were cut back, 0 bases at V and 7 bases at J, with 13 bases in the middle. This CDR3 region has 15 residues. Germline loops: CDR1 LNHNV, CDR2 YYDKDF (reference sequence). The assay was immunoSEQ multiplex PCR, and TCRdb's table has in-frame clones only and misses some. The data hold roughly 160,000 clones, with 92% observed a single time. This entry is derived from a study of T cell responses to AZD1222 COVID-19 vaccine. Study findings and constraints: Among those given AZD1222, only five or six were seropositive at baseline. Spike-specific TCR breadth and depth both grew after two AZD1222 doses. Repertoires were collected only later (after the peak T cell response had occurred).

The TCR comes from an adult who received the AZD1222 COVID-19 vaccine. The chain links TRBV15 to TRBJ1-5, with D possibly being TRBD1 (5 bases). The material was peripheral blood, obtained 28 days after the second AZD1222 dose. The CDR3 loop is CATSRDLAGSQPQHF. As DNA, the CDR3 is TGTGCCACCAGCAGAGATCTGGCAGGGTCGCAGCCCCAGCATTTT.